This TCR beta chain was recorded in a study of tumor-infiltrating lymphocytes in primary liver carcinoma. Overall study results and limits: Just around 7.5-24% of top clones spanned all five tumor regions.

This CDR3 has 13 amino acids. Germline CDR1 and CDR2: SQVTM and ANQGSEA. Points on this clonotype: The antigen is not known. An end of the junction does not agree with germline; a read error may underlie this.

The study co-extracted DNA and RNA from around 20-30 mg of unsorted bulk tissue. Samples came from superior, inferior, lateral poles and tumor centre. There were over 90% viable tumor cells in every single sample of tumor. Researchers generated TCR beta cDNA from roughly 510 ng of total RNA, relying on a constant-region primer. Library construction for TCR beta comprised three nested multiplex PCR rounds performed with slightly modified ARM-PCR. Amplification in the first two PCR rounds was performed using TRBV1-TRBV30 forward primers and a C-beta reverse primer for about 10 cycles each. TCRdb reprocessed the multiplex PCR reads with MiXCR, giving one entry per CDR3 protein. Here the sample spans about 59,000 distinct CDR3 sequences, 60% to 85% being singletons.

The specimen sequenced was liver tumor tissue from sampling region 2. Subset meaning: tumor region T2, inferior pole. The chain uses TRBV29-1 and TRBJ1-4; maybe TRBD1 (6 bases). The source is a man aged 35 to 55 with primary liver carcinoma and hepatitis B virus infection. CDR3 in amino acids: CSVVMVEGEKLLF. The CDR3 DNA reads TGCAGCGTTGTGATGGTAGAGGGGGAAAAACTGTTGTTT.